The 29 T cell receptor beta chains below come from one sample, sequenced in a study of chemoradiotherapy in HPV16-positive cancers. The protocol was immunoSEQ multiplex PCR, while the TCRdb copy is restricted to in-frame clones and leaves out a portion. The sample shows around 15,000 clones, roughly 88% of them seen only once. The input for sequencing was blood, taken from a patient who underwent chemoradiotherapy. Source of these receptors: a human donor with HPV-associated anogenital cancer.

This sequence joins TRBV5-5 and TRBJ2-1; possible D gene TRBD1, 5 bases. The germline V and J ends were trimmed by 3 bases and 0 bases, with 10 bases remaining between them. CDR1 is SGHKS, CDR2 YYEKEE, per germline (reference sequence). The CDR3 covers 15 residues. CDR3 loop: CASSSTGTSYNEQFF. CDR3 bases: TGTGCCAGCAGCTCCACAGGTACCTCCTACAATGAGCAGTTCTTC. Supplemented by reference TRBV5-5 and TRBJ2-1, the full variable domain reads DAGVTQSPTHLIKTRGQQVTLRCSPISGHKSVSWYQQVLGQGPQFIFQYYEKEERGRGNFPDRFSARQFPNYSSELNVNALLLGDSALYLCASSSTGTSYNEQFFGPGTRLTVL.

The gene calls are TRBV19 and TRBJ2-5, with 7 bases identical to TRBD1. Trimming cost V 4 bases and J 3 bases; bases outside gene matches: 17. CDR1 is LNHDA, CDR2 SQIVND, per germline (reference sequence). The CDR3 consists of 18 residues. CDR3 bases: TGTGCCAGTAGTAACGAATTCACAGGGGATCTGGCCGAAGAGACCCAGTACTTC. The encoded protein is CASSNEFTGDLAEETQYF. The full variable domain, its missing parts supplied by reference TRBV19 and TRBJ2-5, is DGGITQSPKYLFRKEGQNVTLSCEQNLNHDAMYWYRQDPGQGLRLIYYSQIVNDFQKGDIAEGYSVSREKKESFPLTVTSAQKNPTAFYLCASSNEFTGDLAEETQYFGPGTRLLVL.

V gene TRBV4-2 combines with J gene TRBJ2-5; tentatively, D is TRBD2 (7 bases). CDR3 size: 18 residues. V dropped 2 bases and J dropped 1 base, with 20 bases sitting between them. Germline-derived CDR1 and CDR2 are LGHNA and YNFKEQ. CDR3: CASSQTAAGASGQETQYF. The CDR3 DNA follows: TGTGCCAGCAGCCAAACGGCGGCGGGGGCCAGCGGCCAAGAGACCCAGTACTTC.

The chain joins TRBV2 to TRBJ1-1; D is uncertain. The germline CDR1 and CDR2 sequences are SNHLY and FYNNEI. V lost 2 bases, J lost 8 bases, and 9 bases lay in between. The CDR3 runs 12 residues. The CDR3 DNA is TGTGCCAGCAGTGAACAAGTAAGGGAAGCTTTCTTT. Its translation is CASSEQVREAFF.

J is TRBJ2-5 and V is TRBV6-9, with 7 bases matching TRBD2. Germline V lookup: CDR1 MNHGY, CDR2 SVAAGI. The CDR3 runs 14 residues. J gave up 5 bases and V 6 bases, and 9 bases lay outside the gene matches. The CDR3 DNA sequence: TGTGCCAGCAGACCTCGGGGGGAGTGGGAGACCCAGTACTTC. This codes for CASRPRGEWETQYF.

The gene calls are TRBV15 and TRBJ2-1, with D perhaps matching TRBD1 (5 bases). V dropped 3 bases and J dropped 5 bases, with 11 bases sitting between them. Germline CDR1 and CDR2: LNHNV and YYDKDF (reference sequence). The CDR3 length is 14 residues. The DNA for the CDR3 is TGTGCCACCAGCAGCGACAGAGGTAACAATGAGCAGTTCTTC. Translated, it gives CATSSDRGNNEQFF.

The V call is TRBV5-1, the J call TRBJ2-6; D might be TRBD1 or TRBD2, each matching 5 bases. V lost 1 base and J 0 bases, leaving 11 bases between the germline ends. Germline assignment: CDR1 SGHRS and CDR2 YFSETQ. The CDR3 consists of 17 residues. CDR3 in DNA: TGCGCCAGCAGCTTGAACGCAGGGAGCTCTGGGGCCAACGTCCTGACTTTC. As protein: CASSLNAGSSGANVLTF. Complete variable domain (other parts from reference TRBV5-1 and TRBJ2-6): KAGVTQTPRYLIKTRGQQVTLSCSPISGHRSVSWYQQTPGQGLQFLFEYFSETQRNKGNFPGRFSGRQFSNSRSEMNVSTLELGDSALYLCASSLNAGSSGANVLTFGAGSRLTVL.

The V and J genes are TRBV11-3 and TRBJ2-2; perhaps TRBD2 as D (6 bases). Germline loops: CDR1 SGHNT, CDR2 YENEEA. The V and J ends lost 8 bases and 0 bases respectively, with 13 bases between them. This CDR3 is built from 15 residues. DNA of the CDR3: TGTGCCAGCGAGCTGGGGGGTGCGAACACCGGGGAGCTGTTTTTT. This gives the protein CASELGGANTGELFF. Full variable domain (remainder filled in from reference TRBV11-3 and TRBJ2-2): EAGVVQSPRYKIIEKKQPVAFWCNPISGHNTLYWYLQNLGQGPELLIRYENEEAVDDSQLPKDRFSAERLKGVDSTLKIQPAELGDSAVYLCASELGGANTGELFFGEGSRLTVL.

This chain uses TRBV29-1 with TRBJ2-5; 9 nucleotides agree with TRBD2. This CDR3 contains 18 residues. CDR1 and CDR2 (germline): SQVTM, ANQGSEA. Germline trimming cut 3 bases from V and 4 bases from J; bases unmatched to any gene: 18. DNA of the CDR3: TGCAGCGTTGACTTTTTTTTTGGCGGGAGGGCCCTCCGAGAGACCCAGTACTTC. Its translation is CSVDFFFGGRALRETQYF.

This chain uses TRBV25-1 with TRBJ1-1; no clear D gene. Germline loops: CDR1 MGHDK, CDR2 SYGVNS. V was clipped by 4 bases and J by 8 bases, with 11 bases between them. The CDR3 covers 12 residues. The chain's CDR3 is CASSGRVSEAFF. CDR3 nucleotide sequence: TGTGCCAGCAGTGGACGGGTGTCAGAAGCTTTCTTT.

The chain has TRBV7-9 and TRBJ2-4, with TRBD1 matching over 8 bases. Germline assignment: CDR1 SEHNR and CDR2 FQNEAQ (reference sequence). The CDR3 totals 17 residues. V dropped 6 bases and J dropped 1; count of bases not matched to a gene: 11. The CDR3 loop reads CASSGVQGAMAKNIQYF. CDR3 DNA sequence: TGTGCCAGCAGTGGGGTCCAGGGGGCAATGGCCAAAAACATTCAGTACTTC.

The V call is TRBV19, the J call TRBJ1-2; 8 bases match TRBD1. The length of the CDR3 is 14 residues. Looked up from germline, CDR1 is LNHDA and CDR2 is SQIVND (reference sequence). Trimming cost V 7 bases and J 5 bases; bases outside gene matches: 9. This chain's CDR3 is CASTPDRAGYGYTF. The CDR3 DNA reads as TGTGCCAGTACCCCGGACAGGGCGGGATATGGCTACACCTTC.

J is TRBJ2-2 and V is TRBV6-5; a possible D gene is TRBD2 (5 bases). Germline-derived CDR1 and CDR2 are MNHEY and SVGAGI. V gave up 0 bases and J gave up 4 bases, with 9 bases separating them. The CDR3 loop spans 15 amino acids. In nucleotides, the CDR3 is TGTGCCAGCAGTTACTCCACTAGTGGCACCGGGGAGCTGTTTTTT. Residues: CASSYSTSGTGELFF.

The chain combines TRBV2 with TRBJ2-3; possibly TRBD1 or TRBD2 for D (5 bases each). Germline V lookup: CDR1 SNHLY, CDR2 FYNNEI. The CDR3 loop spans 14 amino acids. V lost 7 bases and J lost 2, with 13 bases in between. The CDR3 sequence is CASIPGLTTDTQYF. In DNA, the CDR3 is TGTGCCAGCATTCCGGGGCTCACCACAGATACGCAGTATTTT.

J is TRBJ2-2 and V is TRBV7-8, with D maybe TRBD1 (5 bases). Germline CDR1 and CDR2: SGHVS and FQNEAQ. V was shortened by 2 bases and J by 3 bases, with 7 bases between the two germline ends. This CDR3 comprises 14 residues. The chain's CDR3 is CASSLSRDTGELFF. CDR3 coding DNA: TGTGCCAGCAGCTTATCCAGGGACACCGGGGAGCTGTTTTTT.

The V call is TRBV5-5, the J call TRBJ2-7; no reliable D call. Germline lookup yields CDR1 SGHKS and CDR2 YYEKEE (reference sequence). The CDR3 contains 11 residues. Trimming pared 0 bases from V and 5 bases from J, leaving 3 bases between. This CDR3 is CASSLGDEQYF. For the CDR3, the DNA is TGTGCCAGCAGCTTGGGGGACGAGCAGTACTTC. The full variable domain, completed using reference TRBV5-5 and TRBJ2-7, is DAGVTQSPTHLIKTRGQQVTLRCSPISGHKSVSWYQQVLGQGPQFIFQYYEKEERGRGNFPDRFSARQFPNYSSELNVNALLLGDSALYLCASSLGDEQYFGPGTRLTVT.

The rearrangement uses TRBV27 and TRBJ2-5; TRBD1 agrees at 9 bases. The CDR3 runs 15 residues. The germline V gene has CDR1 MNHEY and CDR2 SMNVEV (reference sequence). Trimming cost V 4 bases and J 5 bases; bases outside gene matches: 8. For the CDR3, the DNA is TGTGCCAGCAGTTCCGGGACAGGGTCTGCGGAGACCCAGTACTTC. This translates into CASSSGTGSAETQYF.

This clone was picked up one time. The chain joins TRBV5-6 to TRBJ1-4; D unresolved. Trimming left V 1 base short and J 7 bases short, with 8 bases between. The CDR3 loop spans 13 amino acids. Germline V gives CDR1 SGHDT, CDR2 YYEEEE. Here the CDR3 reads CASSLRTGEKLFF. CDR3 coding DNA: TGTGCCAGCAGCTTGCGAACGGGTGAAAAACTGTTTTTT. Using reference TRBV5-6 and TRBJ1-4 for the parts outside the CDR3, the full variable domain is DAGVTQSPTHLIKTRGQQVTLRCSPKSGHDTVSWYQQALGQGPQFIFQYYEEEERQRGNFPDRFSGHQFPNYSSELNVNALLLGDSALYLCASSLRTGEKLFFGSGTQLSVL.

CDR3 nucleotides: TGTGCCAGCAGTGAGGTCGTGGGGACAAAATCCTACGAGCAGTACTTC. Translated: CASSEVVGTKSYEQYF. The chain carries TRBV2 and TRBJ2-7; tentative D call: TRBD1 (6 bases). Germline lookup yields CDR1 SNHLY and CDR2 FYNNEI. Deletions cut 3 bases from V and 1 base from J, with 16 bases between. This CDR3 has 16 residues.

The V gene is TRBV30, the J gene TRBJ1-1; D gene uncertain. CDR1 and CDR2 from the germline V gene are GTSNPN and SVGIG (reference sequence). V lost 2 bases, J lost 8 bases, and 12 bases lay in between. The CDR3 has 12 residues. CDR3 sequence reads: CAWSRQAGEAFF. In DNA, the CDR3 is TGTGCCTGGAGTAGGCAGGCGGGGGAAGCTTTCTTT. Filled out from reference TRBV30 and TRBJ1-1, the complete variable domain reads SQTIHQWPATLVQPVGSPLSLECTVEGTSNPNLYWYRQAAGRGLQLLFYSVGIGQISSEVPQNLSASRPQDRQFILSSKKLLLSDSGFYLCAWSRQAGEAFFGQGTRLTVV.

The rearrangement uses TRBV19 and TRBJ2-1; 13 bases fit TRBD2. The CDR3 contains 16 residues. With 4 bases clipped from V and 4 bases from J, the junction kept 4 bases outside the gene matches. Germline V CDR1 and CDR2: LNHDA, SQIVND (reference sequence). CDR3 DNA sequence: TGTGCCAGTAGTAAGACTAGCGGGAGGTCTTACAATGAGCAGTTCTTC. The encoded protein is CASSKTSGRSYNEQFF.

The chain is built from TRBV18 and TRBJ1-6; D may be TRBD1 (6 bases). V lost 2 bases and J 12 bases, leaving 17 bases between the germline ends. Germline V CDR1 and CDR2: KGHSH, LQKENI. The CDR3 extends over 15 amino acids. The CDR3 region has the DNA TGTGCCAGCTCACCAGGACAGCCTGGCGGTTTACCCCTCCACTTT. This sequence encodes CASSPGQPGGLPLHF.

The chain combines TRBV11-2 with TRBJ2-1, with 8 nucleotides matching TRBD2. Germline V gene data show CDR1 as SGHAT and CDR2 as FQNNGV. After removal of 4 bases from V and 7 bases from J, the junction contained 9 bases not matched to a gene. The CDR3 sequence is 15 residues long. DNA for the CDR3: TGTGCCAGCAGCTCTCACCAAGGGACTAGAAATGAGCAGTTCTTC. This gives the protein CASSSHQGTRNEQFF.

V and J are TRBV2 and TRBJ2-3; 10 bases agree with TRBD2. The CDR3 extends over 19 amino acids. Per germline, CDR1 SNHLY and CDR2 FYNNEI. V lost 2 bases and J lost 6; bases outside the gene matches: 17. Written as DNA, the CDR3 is TGTGCCAGCAGTGAACAGGCTAGCGGGGGAACTACCCTAACCGATACGCAGTATTTT. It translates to CASSEQASGGTTLTDTQYF.

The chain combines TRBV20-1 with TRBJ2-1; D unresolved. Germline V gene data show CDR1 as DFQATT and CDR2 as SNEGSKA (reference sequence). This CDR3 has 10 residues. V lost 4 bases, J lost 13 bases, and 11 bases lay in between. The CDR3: CSAIDTTQFF. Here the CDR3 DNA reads TGCAGTGCTATAGACACCACCCAGTTCTTC.

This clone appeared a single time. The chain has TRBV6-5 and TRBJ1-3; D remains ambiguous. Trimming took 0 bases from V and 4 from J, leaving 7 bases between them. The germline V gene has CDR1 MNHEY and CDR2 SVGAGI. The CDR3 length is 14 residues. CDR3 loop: CASSYSRGGNTIYF. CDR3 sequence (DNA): TGTGCCAGCAGTTACTCGAGAGGAGGAAACACCATATATTTT.

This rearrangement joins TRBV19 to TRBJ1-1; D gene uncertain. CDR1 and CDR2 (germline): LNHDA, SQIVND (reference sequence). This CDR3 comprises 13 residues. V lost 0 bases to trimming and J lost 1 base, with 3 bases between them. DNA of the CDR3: TGTGCCAGTAGTATAGAGGGGAACACTGAAGCTTTCTTT. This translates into CASSIEGNTEAFF.

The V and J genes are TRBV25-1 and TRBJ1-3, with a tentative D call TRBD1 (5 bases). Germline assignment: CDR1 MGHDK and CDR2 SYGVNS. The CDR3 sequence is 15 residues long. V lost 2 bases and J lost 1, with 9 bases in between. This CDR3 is CASSESPGSGNTIYF. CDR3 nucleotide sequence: TGTGCCAGCAGTGAAAGCCCAGGGTCTGGAAACACCATATATTTT.

The DNA of the CDR3 is TGTGCCAGCAGTGAATGGCTAGCGGGAGCCACAGATACGCAGTATTTT. The encoded protein is CASSEWLAGATDTQYF. The chain employs TRBV6-1 and TRBJ2-3; 10 bases match TRBD2. Trimming took 2 bases from V and 2 from J; bases not matched to a gene: 4. Germline-derived CDR1 and CDR2 are MNHNS and SASEGT. The CDR3 totals 16 residues.